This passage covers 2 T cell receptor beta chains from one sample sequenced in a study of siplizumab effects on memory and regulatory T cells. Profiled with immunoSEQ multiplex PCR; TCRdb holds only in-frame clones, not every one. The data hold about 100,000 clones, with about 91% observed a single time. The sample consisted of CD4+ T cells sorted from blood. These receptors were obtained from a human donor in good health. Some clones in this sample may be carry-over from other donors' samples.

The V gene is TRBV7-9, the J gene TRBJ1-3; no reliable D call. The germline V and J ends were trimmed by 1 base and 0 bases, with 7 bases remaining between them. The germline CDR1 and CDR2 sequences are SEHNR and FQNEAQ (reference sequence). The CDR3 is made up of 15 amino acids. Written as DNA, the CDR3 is TGTGCCAGCAGCTTAGTGTCGGGCTCTGGAAACACCATATATTTT. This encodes CASSLVSGSGNTIYF.

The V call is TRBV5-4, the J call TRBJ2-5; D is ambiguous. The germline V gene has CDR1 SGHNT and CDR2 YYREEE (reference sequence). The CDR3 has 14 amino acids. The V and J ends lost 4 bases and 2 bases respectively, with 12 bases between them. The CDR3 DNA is TGTGCCAGCAGCCAAAGACACATACAAGAGACCCAGTACTTC. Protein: CASSQRHIQETQYF.